This T cell receptor beta chain appears in the sequencing data of a study of T cell responses to AZD1222 COVID-19 vaccine. Study conclusions and caveats: Spike was spanned by vaccine-associated CD4 TCRs, which were dominant at 160-218 and 743-854. Baseline serology detected seropositivity in only six or seven AZD1222 recipients. The donor cohort was predominantly white British with a female majority, and clonal diversity may have been underestimated. Targeting of unmutated variant regions was reportedly seen in nearly half of spike-specific TCRs.

Profiling relied on immunoSEQ multiplex PCR, and the TCRdb table lists in-frame clones only, not all of them. The table records about 120,000 clones, around 85% of them present only once. Per germline, CDR1 SGHRS and CDR2 YFSETQ. Trimming removed 1 base from V and 0 bases from J, with 4 bases in between. This CDR3 region has 14 residues. Worth noting for this clone: Its specificity is not known.

The receptor comes from an adult in good health. The chain has TRBV5-1 and TRBJ1-4; D is ambiguous. Material: peripheral blood, obtained on day 0 of MenACWY control vaccination. The CDR3 loop reads CASSLRATNEKLFF. In DNA, the CDR3 is TGCGCCAGCAGCTTGCGTGCAACTAATGAAAAACTGTTTTTT.